The sequence of this TCR beta chain was determined in a study of shared clonotypes between healthy human individuals. As concerns this clone: Other DNA sequences in this sample translate to the same CDR3.

The CDR3 consists of 13 residues. Germline-derived CDR1 and CDR2 are MDHEN and SYDVKM. V was cut by 2 bases and J by 2 bases, with 6 bases left in between. Clones were read by immunoSEQ multiplex PCR, and TCRdb kept only the in-frame ones, dropping some. Here the sample spans approximately 1,500,000 clones, roughly 96% being singletons. The TCR comes from a man younger than 45 in good health. Sequenced: naive CD4+ T cells sorted from blood. Subset here: CD45RA+ positively selected. The chain links TRBV28 to TRBJ1-2; no clear D gene. CDR3 loop: CASSLGGNYGYTF. CDR3 sequence (DNA): TGTGCCAGCAGTTTAGGAGGGAACTATGGCTACACCTTC.